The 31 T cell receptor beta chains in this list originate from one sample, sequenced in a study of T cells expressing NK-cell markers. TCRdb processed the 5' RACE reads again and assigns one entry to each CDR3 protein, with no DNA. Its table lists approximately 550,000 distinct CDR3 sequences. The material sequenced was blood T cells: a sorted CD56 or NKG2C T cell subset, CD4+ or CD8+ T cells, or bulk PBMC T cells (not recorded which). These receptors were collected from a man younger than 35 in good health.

The CDR3 sequence: CASSLESMGGYTF. This rearrangement joins TRBV7-6 to TRBJ1-2. Germline V gene sequence: CDR1 SGHVS, CDR2 FNYEAQ. The length of the CDR3 is 13 residues.

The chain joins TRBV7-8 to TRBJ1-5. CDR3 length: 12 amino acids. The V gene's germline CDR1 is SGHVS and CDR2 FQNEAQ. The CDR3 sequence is CASSLAGQPQHF.

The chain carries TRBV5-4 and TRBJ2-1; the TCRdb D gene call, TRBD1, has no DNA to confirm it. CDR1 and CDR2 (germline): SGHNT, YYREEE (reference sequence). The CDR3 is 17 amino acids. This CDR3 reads CASSRAAGGGSYNEQFF. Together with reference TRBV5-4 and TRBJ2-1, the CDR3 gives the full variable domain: ETGVTQSPTHLIKTRGQQVTLRCSSQSGHNTVSWYQQALGQGPQFIFQYYREEENGRGNFPPRFSGLQFPNYSSELNVNALELDDSALYLCASSRAAGGGSYNEQFFGPGTRLTVL.

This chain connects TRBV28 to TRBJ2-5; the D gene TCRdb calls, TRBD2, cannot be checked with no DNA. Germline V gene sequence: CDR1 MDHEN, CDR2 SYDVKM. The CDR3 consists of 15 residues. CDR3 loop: CASRQAGGHQETQYF.

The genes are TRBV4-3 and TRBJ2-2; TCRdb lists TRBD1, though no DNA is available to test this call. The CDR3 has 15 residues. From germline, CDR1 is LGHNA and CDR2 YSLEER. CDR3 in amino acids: CASSRLGGQAGELFF.

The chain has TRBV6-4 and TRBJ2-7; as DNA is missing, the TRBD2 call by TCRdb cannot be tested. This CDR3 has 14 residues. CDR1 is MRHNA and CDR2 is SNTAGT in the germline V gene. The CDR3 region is CASSALAGGPEQYF.

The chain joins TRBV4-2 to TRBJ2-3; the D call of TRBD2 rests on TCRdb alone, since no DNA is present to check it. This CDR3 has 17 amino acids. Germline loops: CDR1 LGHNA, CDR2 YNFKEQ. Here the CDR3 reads CASSQVLGTSLTDTQYF.

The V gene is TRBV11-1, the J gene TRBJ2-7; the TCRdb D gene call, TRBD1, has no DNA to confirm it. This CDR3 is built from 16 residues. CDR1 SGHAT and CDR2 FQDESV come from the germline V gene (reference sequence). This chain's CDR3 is CASSLAPGQGVYEQYF.

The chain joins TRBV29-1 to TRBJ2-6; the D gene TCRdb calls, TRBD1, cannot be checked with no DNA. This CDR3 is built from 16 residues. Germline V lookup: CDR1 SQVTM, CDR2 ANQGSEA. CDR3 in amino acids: CSVVGPASSGANVLTF. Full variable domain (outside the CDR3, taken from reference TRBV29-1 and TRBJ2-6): SAVISQKPSRDICQRGTSLTIQCQVDSQVTMMFWYRQQPGQSLTLIATANQGSEATYESGFVIDKFPISRPNLTFSTLTVSNMSPEDSSIYLCSVVGPASSGANVLTFGAGSRLTVL.

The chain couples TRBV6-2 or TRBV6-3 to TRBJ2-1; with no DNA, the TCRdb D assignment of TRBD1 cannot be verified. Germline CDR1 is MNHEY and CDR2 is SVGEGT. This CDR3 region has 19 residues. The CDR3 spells CASSYSRVLGTPKGNEQFF.

The CDR3 protein is CASSPGVAGPYEQYF. The V gene is TRBV4-2, the J gene TRBJ2-7; without DNA, the TCRdb call of TRBD2 cannot be checked. CDR1 is LGHNA, CDR2 YNFKEQ, per germline. CDR3 length: 15 amino acids.

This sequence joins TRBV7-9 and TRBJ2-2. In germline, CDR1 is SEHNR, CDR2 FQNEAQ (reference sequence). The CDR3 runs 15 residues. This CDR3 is CASSFTGKNTGELFF.

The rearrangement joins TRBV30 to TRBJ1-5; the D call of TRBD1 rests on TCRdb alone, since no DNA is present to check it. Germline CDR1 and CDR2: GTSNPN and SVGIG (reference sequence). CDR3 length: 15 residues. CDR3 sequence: CAWSSGTGGYQPQHF. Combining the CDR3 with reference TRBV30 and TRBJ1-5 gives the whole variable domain SQTIHQWPATLVQPVGSPLSLECTVEGTSNPNLYWYRQAAGRGLQLLFYSVGIGQISSEVPQNLSASRPQDRQFILSSKKLLLSDSGFYLCAWSSGTGGYQPQHFGDGTRLSIL.

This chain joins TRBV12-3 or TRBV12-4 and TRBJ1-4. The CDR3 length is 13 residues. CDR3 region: CASSFLSFEKLFF.

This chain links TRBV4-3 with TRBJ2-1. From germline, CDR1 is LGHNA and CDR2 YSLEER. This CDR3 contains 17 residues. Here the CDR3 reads CASSQFDRHSSYNEQFF.

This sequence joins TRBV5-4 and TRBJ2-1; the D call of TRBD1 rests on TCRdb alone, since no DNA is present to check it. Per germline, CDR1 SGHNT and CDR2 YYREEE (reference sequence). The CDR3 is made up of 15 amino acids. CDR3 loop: CASSLAFMVGDQQFF.

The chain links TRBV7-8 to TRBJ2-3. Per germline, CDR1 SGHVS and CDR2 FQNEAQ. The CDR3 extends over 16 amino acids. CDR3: CASSQRIGKIRDTQYF.

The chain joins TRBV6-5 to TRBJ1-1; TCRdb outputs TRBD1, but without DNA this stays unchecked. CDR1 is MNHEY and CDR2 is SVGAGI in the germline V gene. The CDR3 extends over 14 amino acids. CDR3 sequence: CASSYSARGVIAFF.

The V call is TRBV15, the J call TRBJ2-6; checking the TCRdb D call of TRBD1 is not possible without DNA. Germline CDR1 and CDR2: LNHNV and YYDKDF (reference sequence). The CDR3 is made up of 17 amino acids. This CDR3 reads CATSEDRFSSGANVLTF.

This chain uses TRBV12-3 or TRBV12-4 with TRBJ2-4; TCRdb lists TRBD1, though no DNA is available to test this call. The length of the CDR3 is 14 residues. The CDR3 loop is CASNQGSAKNIQYF.

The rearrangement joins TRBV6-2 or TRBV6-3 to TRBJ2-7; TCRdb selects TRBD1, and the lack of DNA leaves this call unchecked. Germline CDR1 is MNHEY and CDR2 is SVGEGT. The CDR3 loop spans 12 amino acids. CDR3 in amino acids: CASSDRKYEQYF.

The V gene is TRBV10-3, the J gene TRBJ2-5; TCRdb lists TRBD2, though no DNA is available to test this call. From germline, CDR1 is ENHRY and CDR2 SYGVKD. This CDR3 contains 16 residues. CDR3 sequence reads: CAISELPTGGQETQYF.

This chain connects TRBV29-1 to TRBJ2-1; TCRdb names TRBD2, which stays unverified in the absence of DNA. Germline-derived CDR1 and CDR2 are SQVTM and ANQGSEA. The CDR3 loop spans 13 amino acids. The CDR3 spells CSVDGTTHNEQFF.

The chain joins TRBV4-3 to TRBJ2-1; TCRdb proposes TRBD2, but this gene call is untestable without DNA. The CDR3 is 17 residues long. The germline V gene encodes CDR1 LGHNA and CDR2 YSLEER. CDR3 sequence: CASSQGGGSGAPNEQFF.

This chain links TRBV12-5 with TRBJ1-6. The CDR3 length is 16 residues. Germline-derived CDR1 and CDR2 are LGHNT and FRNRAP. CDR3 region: CASGLVVGSYNSPLHF.

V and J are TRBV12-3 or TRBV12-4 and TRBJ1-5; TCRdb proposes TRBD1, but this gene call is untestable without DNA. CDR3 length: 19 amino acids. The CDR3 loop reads CASSYFRDRGGYSNQPQHF.

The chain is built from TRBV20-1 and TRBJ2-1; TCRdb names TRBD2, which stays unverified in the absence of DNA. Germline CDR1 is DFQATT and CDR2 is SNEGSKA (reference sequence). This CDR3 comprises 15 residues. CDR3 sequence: CSATGTSYAYNEQFF.

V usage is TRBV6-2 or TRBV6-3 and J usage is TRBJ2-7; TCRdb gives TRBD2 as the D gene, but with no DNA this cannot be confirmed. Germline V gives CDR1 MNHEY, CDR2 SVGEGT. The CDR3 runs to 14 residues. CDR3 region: CASDGRARSYEQYF.

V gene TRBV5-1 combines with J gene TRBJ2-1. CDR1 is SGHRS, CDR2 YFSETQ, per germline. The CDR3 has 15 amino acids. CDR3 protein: CASSLGQGDYNEQFF.

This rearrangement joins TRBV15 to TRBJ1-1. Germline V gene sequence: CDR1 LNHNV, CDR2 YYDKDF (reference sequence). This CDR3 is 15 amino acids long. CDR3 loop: CATSRDLEVNTEAFF.

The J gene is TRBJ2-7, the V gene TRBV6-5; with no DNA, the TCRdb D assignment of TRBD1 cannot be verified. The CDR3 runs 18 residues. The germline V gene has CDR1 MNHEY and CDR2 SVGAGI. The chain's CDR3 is CASSYSGTGRARTYEQYF.